Presented here are 13 T cell receptor beta chains from one specimen sequenced in a study of CD8 T cells in Susac syndrome. An amount of RNA that ranged from about 0.45 to 1 ug was reverse transcribed with random hexamers. Each CDR3 protein gets one entry after TCRdb re-called the immunoSEQ multiplex PCR reads with MiXCR. This sample yields some 130,000 distinct CDR3 sequences, of which about 95% are seen a single time; less than 0.15% belongs to the top ten. Sequenced material: CD4+ T cells from PBMCs. Receptor source: a human donor with multiple sclerosis.

The V call is TRBV6-1, the J call TRBJ2-3; 7 bases map to TRBD2. V was clipped by 8 bases and J by 4 bases; unmatched bases: 12. The CDR3 spans 15 residues. Germline lookup yields CDR1 MNHNS and CDR2 SASEGT. The CDR3 spells CASLWGGRASDTQYF. The CDR3 nucleotides are TGTGCCAGCCTCTGGGGGGGGAGGGCCTCAGATACGCAGTATTTT.

This chain links TRBV7-2 with TRBJ1-5, with D maybe TRBD1 (6 bases). The CDR3 has 15 amino acids. The germline V and J ends were trimmed by 5 bases and 5 bases, with 16 bases remaining between them. Looked up from germline, CDR1 is SGHTA and CDR2 is FQGNSA. Here the CDR3 reads CASSPDSRAYQPQHF. The CDR3 nucleotides are TGTGCCAGCAGCCCGGACAGCCGAGCCTATCAGCCCCAGCATTTT.

This chain connects TRBV29-1 to TRBJ1-1; perhaps TRBD1 as D (6 bases). Trimming removed 4 bases from V and 0 bases from J, with 9 bases in between. This CDR3 has 13 residues. The germline CDR1 and CDR2 sequences are SQVTM and ANQGSEA. The CDR3 DNA reads as TGCAGCGTTGGGGGGCAGATGAACACTGAAGCTTTCTTT. Encoded protein: CSVGGQMNTEAFF.

CDR3 sequence: CSANTEYEQYF. The CDR3 nucleotides are TGCAGTGCAAATACAGAGTACGAGCAGTACTTC. The V and J genes are TRBV20-1 and TRBJ2-7; D is ambiguous. CDR1 DFQATT and CDR2 SNEGSKA come from the germline V gene (reference sequence). This CDR3 has 11 amino acids. V was clipped by 6 bases and J by 4 bases, with 10 bases between them.

V gene TRBV7-8 combines with J gene TRBJ2-5; no clear D gene. The length of the CDR3 is 12 residues. The V gene's germline CDR1 is SGHVS and CDR2 FQNEAQ. V dropped 6 bases and J dropped 4 bases, with 9 bases sitting between them. The CDR3 sequence: CASRAPGETQYF. CDR3 coding DNA: TGTGCCAGCAGGGCCCCTGGAGAGACCCAGTACTTC.

This chain connects TRBV3-1 to TRBJ2-1; 11 positions match TRBD2. J lost 5 bases, V lost 7 bases, and 4 bases had no gene match. Germline lookup yields CDR1 LGHDT and CDR2 YNNKEL (reference sequence). CDR3 length: 14 residues. The CDR3 protein is CASKGLAGNNEQFF. CDR3 DNA: TGTGCCAGCAAAGGACTAGCGGGCAACAATGAGCAGTTCTTC.

The chain carries TRBV6-5 and TRBJ2-2, with D hard to call. CDR1 is MNHEY, CDR2 SVGAGI, per germline. This CDR3 is 13 amino acids long. The V end was cut by 0 bases, the J end by 8 bases, with 7 bases between. CDR3 residues: CASSYSNQGELFF. The CDR3 DNA sequence: TGTGCCAGCAGTTACTCGAATCAGGGGGAGCTGTTTTTT.

This clonotype was counted between two and nine times. CDR3 nucleotides: TGTGCCAGCAGCTTGGTGTCGAACGAGCAGTACTTC. Translating it yields CASSLVSNEQYF. The genes are TRBV7-9 and TRBJ2-7; no clear D. Trimming stripped 3 bases from V and 5 bases from J, with 8 bases between. The V gene's germline CDR1 is SEHNR and CDR2 FQNEAQ (reference sequence). The CDR3 loop spans 12 amino acids.

This chain connects TRBV15 to TRBJ2-5; 7 bases are shared with TRBD1. Germline assignment: CDR1 LNHNV and CDR2 YYDKDF (reference sequence). CDR3 length: 15 amino acids. J gave up 1 base and V 2 bases, and 4 bases lay outside the gene matches. CDR3 bases: TGTGCCACCAGCAGAAACAACAGGGGCCAAGAGACCCAGTACTTC. It specifies CATSRNNRGQETQYF.

V gene TRBV20-1 combines with J gene TRBJ2-1, with 8 nucleotides matching TRBD2. Germline-derived CDR1 and CDR2 are DFQATT and SNEGSKA (reference sequence). The CDR3 sequence is 14 residues long. V lost 3 bases, J lost 9 bases, and 10 bases stayed unmatched. The DNA of the CDR3 is TGCAGTGCTAGTGGCCTAGCGGGTCGCAGTGAGCAGTTCTTC. Translated: CSASGLAGRSEQFF.

In this sample, this clonotype turned up once. The chain has TRBV19 and TRBJ2-1, with 8 bases matching TRBD2. V trimming: 6 bases; J trimming: 6 bases; junction bases outside the gene matches: 10. The CDR3 spans 15 residues. Germline CDR1 reads LNHDA; CDR2 reads SQIVND (reference sequence). This chain's CDR3 is CASRDAGLAGNEQFF. CDR3 sequence (DNA): TGTGCCAGTAGAGATGCTGGGCTAGCGGGCAATGAGCAGTTCTTC.

The CDR3 DNA follows: TGTGCCAGTACGAAGGGCCCGACCTATGGCTACACCTTC. Translating it yields CASTKGPTYGYTF. This chain uses TRBV19 with TRBJ1-2; D gene unclear. Trimming left V 7 bases short and J 4 bases short, with 13 bases between. Germline values: CDR1 LNHDA, CDR2 SQIVND (reference sequence). This CDR3 has 13 residues.

The V gene is TRBV3-1, the J gene TRBJ2-3; maybe TRBD2 (5 bases). Trimming pared 1 base from V and 3 bases from J, leaving 17 bases between. Germline CDR1 is LGHDT and CDR2 is YNNKEL (reference sequence). The CDR3 is 17 residues long. CDR3 DNA: TGTGCCAGCAGCCAAGGGCGGCGGAATACTAGTACAGATACGCAGTATTTT. Residues: CASSQGRRNTSTDTQYF.